This is a list of T cell receptor beta chains from one sample in a study of CD8+CD57+ T cells in acquired aplastic anemia. TCRdb passed the reads through MiXCR, listing each CDR3 protein once. The sample has around 160,000 distinct CDR3 sequences, 40% to 55% seen once. Material for sequencing was sorted CD4+, CD8+, or CD8+CD57+ T cells (not recorded which) from PBMCs. The receptors were gathered from a human donor with aplastic anemia. Each CDR3 is given with its conserved first and last residue. D genes are given only for firm matches. Where a row states a size, it is once, few, many or the class of an expanded clone; other rows omit it.

CDR3nt	CDR3aa	abundance	d_gene	v_gene	j_gene
TGTGCCAGCAGCCTTGAAGGACTAGCGGGGGGCACTGAAGCTTTCTTT	CASSLEGLAGGTEAFF	.	.	TRBV7-2	TRBJ1-1
TGCAGTGCTCGGGGTAGCGGGGGCTACGAGCAGTACTTC	CSARGSGGYEQYF	.	TRBD2	TRBV20-1	TRBJ2-7
TGCGCCAGCAGCCAAGTTTTGAATGAGCAGTTCTTC	CASSQVLNEQFF	many	.	TRBV4-1	TRBJ2-1
TGTGCCAGCAGCTTCGAGCAAGGCACTGAAGCTTTCTTT	CASSFEQGTEAFF	.	.	TRBV7-9	TRBJ1-1
TGTGCCAGCAGCGGCGCTTGGGAGGATGGCTACACCTTC	CASSGAWEDGYTF	many	.	TRBV7-9	TRBJ1-2
TGCGCCAGCAGCTTGGCCGGGACTAGCGTATACAGGCCTTCCGAAGGGGAGCTGTTTTTT	CASSLAGTSVYRPSEGELFF	.	TRBD2	TRBV5-1	TRBJ2-2
TGTGCCAGCAGCCAGTCAGGGTGGGGGTATGGCTACACCTTC	CASSQSGWGYGYTF	many	.	TRBV3-1	TRBJ1-2
TGTGCCAGCAGGCGGGTGGAAGGGGCAGGGCGGGACTATGGCTACACCTTC	CASRRVEGAGRDYGYTF	.	.	TRBV2	TRBJ1-2
TGTGCCAGTAGTGCCGAGACAGCGTATCGGAACGAGCGGCACTTC	CASSAETAYRNERHF	.	.	TRBV19	TRBJ2-7
TGCGCCAGCAGCCCTGAGGACTCGAGCTCCTACAATGAGCAGTTCTTC	CASSPEDSSSYNEQFF	.	.	TRBV5-1	TRBJ2-1
TGTGCCAGCAGCCAAGAACTTAGCTCCTACGAGCAGTACTTC	CASSQELSSYEQYF	many	.	TRBV3-1	TRBJ2-7
TGTGCCACCAGTGACTACCGACAGGCTCAAGAGACCCAGTACTTC	CATSDYRQAQETQYF	many	.	TRBV24-1	TRBJ2-5
TGTGCCAGCGGTGGATTGGACCGCTACGGCAACTATGGCTACACCTTC	CASGGLDRYGNYGYTF	.	.	TRBV2	TRBJ1-2
TGCAGTGTTCCGGACAGCGGAAACACCATATATTTT	CSVPDSGNTIYF	.	.	TRBV20-1	TRBJ1-3
TGTGCCAGCAGCTTAAACCCGGGCGAAGAGACCCAGTACTTC	CASSLNPGEETQYF	many	.	TRBV7-6	TRBJ2-5
TGTGCCAGCAGTGAACAGGGGACGAACTATGGCTACACCTTC	CASSEQGTNYGYTF	few	.	TRBV2	TRBJ1-2
TGTGCCAGCAGCTTACTAGCGGGAGGTCGAGAGACCCAGTACTTC	CASSLLAGGRETQYF	.	TRBD2	TRBV7-2	TRBJ2-5
TGTGCCAGTGGGACCCAATACACCGGGGAGCTGTTTTTT	CASGTQYTGELFF	.	.	TRBV19	TRBJ2-2
TGTGCCAGCAGTGAAGCGCTATTGGCAGGGGGAATGAACACTGAAGCTTTCTTT	CASSEALLAGGMNTEAFF	.	TRBD1	TRBV6-1	TRBJ1-1
TGCAGTGCGTCCGGGACCACAGATACGCAGTATTTT	CSASGTTDTQYF	once	.	TRBV20-1	TRBJ2-3
TGTGCCAGCAGCTTGACGGGACAGGGAGGGGGTGGCTACACCTTC	CASSLTGQGGGGYTF	.	TRBD1	TRBV7-9	TRBJ1-2
TGCGCCAGCAGCCAGGACAGGGAAGCTTTCTTT	CASSQDREAFF	many	TRBD1	TRBV4-3	TRBJ1-1
TGTGCCAGCAGGAGTAGCTGGTCTAGCACAGATACGCAGTATTTT	CASRSSWSSTDTQYF	many	.	TRBV6-1	TRBJ2-3
TGTGCCAGCAGCAACGGAGCTCGCAATGAGCAGTTCTTC	CASSNGARNEQFF	many	.	TRBV5-4	TRBJ2-1
TGCAGCGTCAGCCGGACAGGACCGAACACCGGGGAGCTGTTTTTT	CSVSRTGPNTGELFF	.	TRBD1	TRBV29-1	TRBJ2-2
TGTGCCAGCAGCCCGATCATTTTGGGACTAGGCGCACAGGAGCAGTTCTTC	CASSPIILGLGAQEQFF	many	TRBD2	TRBV7-7	TRBJ2-1
TGTGCCAGTAGACGACCGGGACTAGCGGGAGGAGGGTACAATGAGCAGTTCTTC	CASRRPGLAGGGYNEQFF	many	TRBD2	TRBV19	TRBJ2-1
TGTGCCAGCAGCTTAGTGGGAGGAGGGGACACTGAAGCTTTCTTT	CASSLVGGGDTEAFF	.	.	TRBV11-1	TRBJ1-1